This T cell receptor (beta chain) originates from a study of blood T cell repertoires in COVID-19. Assay used: immunoSEQ multiplex PCR; TCRdb lists only in-frame clones, some missing. Among roughly 180,000 clones listed, around three quarters were seen once. The CDR3 consists of 14 residues. CDR1 LGHNA and CDR2 YSLEER come from the germline V gene. V dropped 4 bases and J dropped 8; count of bases not matched to a gene: 7. The V gene is TRBV4-3, the J gene TRBJ2-1; 8 bases align to TRBD1. The source of this sequence is a man between 60 and 70 years old with active or convalescent COVID-19. The sequenced sample consisted of peripheral blood. As DNA, the CDR3 is TGCGCCAGCAGCCCCGGGACAGGACGTTATGAGCAGTTCTTC. This codes for CASSPGTGRYEQFF.